These T cell receptor beta chains were read from a single sample in a study of cytomegalovirus exposure and HLA in healthy donors. Data came from immunoSEQ multiplex PCR; TCRdb stores just in-frame clones and leaves some out. The sample records approximately 170,000 clones, 80% to 90% being singletons. Sequences were obtained from PBMCs. The receptors were sampled from a woman aged 18 to 35 in good health and CMV-seronegative. CDR3s include the opening cysteine and the closing phenylalanine or tryptophan. Fields, in order: J gene, clone size, D gene, V gene, CDR3 protein, CDR3 DNA. A D gene is named only where the DNA matches it firmly. Clone size is stated in some rows and not others, as once, few, many or a class when expanded.

j_gene: TRBJ1-1; abundance: few; d_gene: NA; v_gene: TRBV6-4; CDR3aa: CASSSFRGEAFF; CDR3nt: TGTGCCAGCAGTTCTTTTCGGGGTGAAGCTTTCTTT
j_gene: TRBJ1-1; abundance: NA; d_gene: NA; v_gene: TRBV5-4; CDR3aa: CASSVRTANTEAFF; CDR3nt: TGTGCCAGCAGCGTCAGGACAGCGAACACTGAAGCTTTCTTT
j_gene: TRBJ2-7; abundance: few; d_gene: TRBD1; v_gene: TRBV5-6; CDR3aa: CASSLDRGPFSEQYF; CDR3nt: TGTGCCAGCAGCTTGGATAGGGGGCCGTTTTCCGAGCAGTACTTC
j_gene: TRBJ1-1; abundance: NA; d_gene: NA; v_gene: TRBV14; CDR3aa: CATSRSNTEAFF; CDR3nt: TGTGCCACCTCCAGGTCTAACACTGAAGCTTTCTTT
j_gene: TRBJ2-7; abundance: NA; d_gene: TRBD2; v_gene: TRBV29-1; CDR3aa: CSARTSGSYEQYF; CDR3nt: TGCAGCGCTCGGACTAGCGGGAGTTACGAGCAGTACTTC
j_gene: TRBJ2-5; abundance: NA; d_gene: NA; v_gene: TRBV7-9; CDR3aa: CASSLEQEAQYF; CDR3nt: TGTGCCAGCAGCTTAGAACAAGAGGCCCAGTACTTC
j_gene: TRBJ2-7; abundance: NA; d_gene: TRBD1; v_gene: TRBV6-5; CDR3aa: CASSYSTGGAYEQYF; CDR3nt: TGTGCCAGCAGTTACTCGACAGGGGGAGCATACGAGCAGTACTTC
j_gene: TRBJ2-1; abundance: NA; d_gene: TRBD2; v_gene: TRBV6-5; CDR3aa: CASSPAGGLDEQFF; CDR3nt: TGTGCCAGCAGTCCAGCGGGAGGGCTGGATGAGCAGTTCTTC
j_gene: TRBJ2-4; abundance: NA; d_gene: TRBD2; v_gene: TRBV6-1; CDR3aa: CASRSSGKNIQYF; CDR3nt: TGTGCCAGCAGGAGTAGCGGGAAAAACATTCAGTACTTC
j_gene: TRBJ2-7; abundance: NA; d_gene: TRBD1; v_gene: TRBV5-1; CDR3aa: CASRPGQDHYEQYF; CDR3nt: TGCGCCAGCAGGCCGGGACAGGACCACTACGAGCAGTACTTC
j_gene: TRBJ2-3; abundance: NA; d_gene: TRBD2; v_gene: TRBV4-1; CDR3aa: CASSQDGREGPTDTQYF; CDR3nt: TGCGCCAGCAGCCAAGATGGGCGGGAGGGCCCAACAGATACGCAGTATTTT
j_gene: TRBJ2-1; abundance: NA; d_gene: NA; v_gene: TRBV28; CDR3aa: CASRGTSVYNEQFF; CDR3nt: TGTGCCAGCAGGGGGACTTCGGTGTACAATGAGCAGTTCTTC
j_gene: TRBJ1-1; abundance: NA; d_gene: NA; v_gene: TRBV4-2; CDR3aa: CASSQDLPYDRRIKAFF; CDR3nt: TGTGCCAGCAGCCAAGATCTACCGTATGACAGACGAATAAAAGCTTTCTTT
j_gene: TRBJ2-3; abundance: NA; d_gene: TRBD2; v_gene: TRBV27; CDR3aa: CASSFTTSGGRDTQYF; CDR3nt: TGTGCCAGCAGTTTTACGACTAGCGGGGGGAGAGATACGCAGTATTTT
j_gene: TRBJ2-3; abundance: NA; d_gene: NA; v_gene: TRBV29-1; CDR3aa: CSGVRGYDTDTQYF; CDR3nt: TGCAGCGGTGTTAGAGGGTACGATACAGATACGCAGTATTTT
j_gene: TRBJ2-3; abundance: NA; d_gene: NA; v_gene: TRBV4-3; CDR3aa: CASSQDSDTQYF; CDR3nt: TGCGCCAGCAGCCAAGATTCGGATACGCAGTATTTT
j_gene: TRBJ2-1; abundance: NA; d_gene: NA; v_gene: TRBV19; CDR3aa: CASSIYGGHNEQFF; CDR3nt: TGTGCCAGTAGTATCTACGGGGGGCACAATGAGCAGTTCTTC
j_gene: TRBJ2-1; abundance: NA; d_gene: NA; v_gene: TRBV18; CDR3aa: CASSPGDSTYNEQFF; CDR3nt: TGTGCCAGCTCACCAGGGGACTCGACCTACAATGAGCAGTTCTTC
j_gene: TRBJ2-3; abundance: NA; d_gene: NA; v_gene: TRBV29-1; CDR3aa: CSAEGSLRRGSTDTQYF; CDR3nt: TGCAGCGCCGAAGGGAGCCTCCGTCGGGGAAGCACAGATACGCAGTATTTT
j_gene: TRBJ1-4; abundance: NA; d_gene: TRBD1; v_gene: TRBV30; CDR3aa: CAYQDRVREKLFF; CDR3nt: TGTGCCTATCAGGACAGGGTACGTGAAAAACTGTTTTTT
j_gene: TRBJ2-7; abundance: NA; d_gene: NA; v_gene: TRBV27; CDR3aa: CASSLGLSYEQYF; CDR3nt: TGTGCCAGCAGTCTCGGACTATCCTACGAGCAGTACTTC
j_gene: TRBJ1-1; abundance: NA; d_gene: TRBD1; v_gene: TRBV29-1; CDR3aa: CSSLEGAGGEAFF; CDR3nt: TGCAGCTCTCTGGAGGGGGCAGGTGGTGAAGCTTTCTTT
j_gene: TRBJ1-1; abundance: NA; d_gene: NA; v_gene: TRBV19; CDR3aa: CASSNQGQPNTEAFF; CDR3nt: TGTGCCAGTAGTAATCAGGGCCAACCGAACACTGAAGCTTTCTTT
j_gene: TRBJ2-7; abundance: NA; d_gene: NA; v_gene: TRBV5-1; CDR3aa: CASSLAGQAGSYEQYF; CDR3nt: TGCGCCAGCAGCTTGGCCGGGCAGGCGGGATCCTACGAGCAGTACTTC
j_gene: TRBJ2-6; abundance: few; d_gene: NA; v_gene: TRBV5-1; CDR3aa: CASSFLSSGANVLTF; CDR3nt: TGCGCCAGCAGCTTCCTGAGCTCTGGGGCCAACGTCCTGACTTTC
j_gene: TRBJ2-1; abundance: NA; d_gene: TRBD2; v_gene: TRBV7-9; CDR3aa: CASSYGLAGRQFF; CDR3nt: TGTGCCAGCAGCTACGGACTAGCGGGAAGGCAGTTCTTC
j_gene: TRBJ2-2; abundance: NA; d_gene: NA; v_gene: TRBV19; CDR3aa: CASSTPLATPNTGELFF; CDR3nt: TGTGCCAGTAGTACCCCCCTAGCTACTCCCAACACCGGGGAGCTGTTTTTT
j_gene: TRBJ1-5; abundance: NA; d_gene: TRBD1; v_gene: TRBV7-8; CDR3aa: CASSVGQGGHQPQHF; CDR3nt: TGTGCCAGCAGCGTAGGACAGGGGGGGCACCAGCCCCAGCATTTT
j_gene: TRBJ1-1; abundance: NA; d_gene: NA; v_gene: TRBV5-1; CDR3aa: CASSLGQRNTEAFF; CDR3nt: TGCGCCAGCAGCTTGGGTCAGCGAAACACTGAAGCTTTCTTT
j_gene: TRBJ2-7; abundance: few; d_gene: TRBD1; v_gene: TRBV7-6; CDR3aa: CASSLSWGQGSEQYF; CDR3nt: TGTGCCAGCAGCTTATCTTGGGGACAGGGTTCCGAGCAGTACTTC
j_gene: TRBJ1-5; abundance: once; d_gene: TRBD1; v_gene: TRBV7-2; CDR3aa: CASSLSSTGAQPQHF; CDR3nt: TGTGCCAGCAGCTTAAGTTCGACAGGGGCCCAGCCCCAGCATTTT
j_gene: TRBJ2-7; abundance: NA; d_gene: TRBD2; v_gene: TRBV7-9; CDR3aa: CASSHGGGNEQYF; CDR3nt: TGTGCCAGCAGCCACGGGGGGGGGAACGAGCAGTACTTC
j_gene: TRBJ1-1; abundance: NA; d_gene: NA; v_gene: TRBV11-3; CDR3aa: CASSTSGGRRNTEAFF; CDR3nt: TGTGCCAGCAGCACCTCGGGGGGGCGGAGGAACACTGAAGCTTTCTTT
j_gene: TRBJ2-7; abundance: NA; d_gene: NA; v_gene: TRBV10-3; CDR3aa: CAIRGVGQGSYEQYF; CDR3nt: TGTGCCATCAGGGGCGTGGGGCAGGGGTCCTACGAGCAGTACTTC
j_gene: TRBJ2-7; abundance: NA; d_gene: TRBD1; v_gene: TRBV7-9; CDR3aa: CASSLERLAWDRGSEQYF; CDR3nt: TGTGCCAGCAGCTTAGAACGTCTGGCTTGGGACAGGGGCTCCGAGCAGTACTTC
j_gene: TRBJ2-7; abundance: NA; d_gene: TRBD1; v_gene: TRBV27; CDR3aa: CASSITRTGRGEQYF; CDR3nt: TGTGCCAGCAGTATCACTCGGACAGGTCGGGGCGAGCAGTACTTC
j_gene: TRBJ2-1; abundance: NA; d_gene: NA; v_gene: TRBV11-2; CDR3aa: CASSLNPSSYNEQFF; CDR3nt: TGTGCCAGCAGCTTAAATCCCAGCTCCTACAATGAGCAGTTCTTC
j_gene: TRBJ2-5; abundance: NA; d_gene: TRBD1; v_gene: TRBV5-1; CDR3aa: CASSMTGGEETQYF; CDR3nt: TGCGCCAGCAGCATGACAGGGGGAGAAGAGACCCAGTACTTC
j_gene: TRBJ1-3; abundance: NA; d_gene: TRBD1; v_gene: TRBV6-5; CDR3aa: CASSYSGQGTGNTIYF; CDR3nt: TGTGCCAGCAGTTACTCGGGACAGGGGACTGGAAACACCATATATTTT
j_gene: TRBJ1-2; abundance: NA; d_gene: NA; v_gene: TRBV20-1; CDR3aa: CSAADSPGYTF; CDR3nt: TGCAGTGCGGCGGACAGTCCTGGCTACACCTTC
j_gene: TRBJ2-7; abundance: NA; d_gene: NA; v_gene: TRBV11-2; CDR3aa: CASSLMVAVSYEQYF; CDR3nt: TGTGCCAGCAGCTTAATGGTAGCGGTAAGCTACGAGCAGTACTTC